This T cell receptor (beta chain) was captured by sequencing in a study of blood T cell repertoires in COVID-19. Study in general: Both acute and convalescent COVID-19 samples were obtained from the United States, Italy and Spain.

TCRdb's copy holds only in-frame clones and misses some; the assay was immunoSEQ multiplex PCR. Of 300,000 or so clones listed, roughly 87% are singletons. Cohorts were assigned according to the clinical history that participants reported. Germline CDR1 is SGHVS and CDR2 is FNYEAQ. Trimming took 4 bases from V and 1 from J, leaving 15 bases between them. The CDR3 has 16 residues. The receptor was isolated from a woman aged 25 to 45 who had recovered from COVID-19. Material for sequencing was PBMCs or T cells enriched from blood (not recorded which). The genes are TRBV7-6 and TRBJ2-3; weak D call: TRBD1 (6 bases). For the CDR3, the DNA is TGTGCCAGCAGCTCCTACAGGGAAGATCGCACAGATACGCAGTATTTT. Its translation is CASSSYREDRTDTQYF.